The present TCR beta chain was sequenced within a study of cytomegalovirus exposure and HLA in healthy donors. Broader study findings: What a later analysis showed was that several of the most significant clusters appeared linked to common viral pathogens. A later analysis, which compared TCR beta chains of equal frequency, found the HLA-associated ones more clonally expanded.

Concerning this clone: What it binds is unknown.

Vbeta (60) and Jbeta (13) primers were used in the PCR. Repertoires were generated with immunoSEQ multiplex PCR, while TCRdb's copy carries only in-frame clones and drops some. Its listing shows roughly 100,000 clones. V was cut by 6 bases and J by 5 bases, with 13 bases left in between. This CDR3 contains 13 residues. CDR1 and CDR2 from the germline V gene are WSHSY and SAAADI. Sequenced material: PBMCs. V is TRBV10-2 and J is TRBJ1-1; D may be TRBD1 (6 bases). The sequence was obtained from a man aged 40-50 years in good health and CMV-seronegative. CDR3 nucleotide sequence: TGCGCCAGCAGCTGGGCAGGGGAAACTGAAGCTTTCTTT. This sequence encodes CASSWAGETEAFF.